The 29 T cell receptor beta chains given below trace back to one sample, sequenced in a study of cytomegalovirus exposure and HLA in healthy donors. Vbeta (60) and Jbeta (13) primers were used in the PCR. Measured with immunoSEQ multiplex PCR; TCRdb has only the in-frame clones, and not every one. The sample records 250,000 to 350,000 clones, about 80% being singletons. Sequenced sample: PBMCs. The receptors were gathered from a girl aged 2-10 years in good health and CMV-seronegative.

J is TRBJ2-7 and V is TRBV7-9; D gene uncertain. Trimming took off 4 bases at V and 0 bases at J, with 4 bases between the two ends. The germline V gene has CDR1 SEHNR and CDR2 FQNEAQ (reference sequence). The CDR3 is 12 amino acids. The CDR3 coding sequence is TGTGCCAGCAGCTCCATCTCCTACGAGCAGTACTTC. Its translation is CASSSISYEQYF.

This clone appeared a single time. The chain recombines TRBV28 with TRBJ2-7; D is unresolved. The CDR3 is 12 amino acids. The germline V gene encodes CDR1 MDHEN and CDR2 SYDVKM. V was clipped by 10 bases and J by 4 bases, with 14 bases between them. CDR3 in amino acids: CATRPAGYEQYF. CDR3 nucleotides: TGTGCCACCCGACCAGCCGGGTACGAGCAGTACTTC.

The chain combines TRBV6-5 with TRBJ2-1, with 7 bases that match TRBD1. Trimming at V came to 4 bases and at J to 6 bases, leaving 12 bases not matched to a gene. The germline CDR1 and CDR2 sequences are MNHEY and SVGAGI. CDR3 length equals 16 residues. Written as DNA, the CDR3 is TGTGCCAGCAGTTCCTTTAGGGGGCTTGGGATCAATGAGCAGTTCTTC. Protein product: CASSSFRGLGINEQFF.

V and J are TRBV25-1 and TRBJ1-6; D is unclear. Looked up from germline, CDR1 is MGHDK and CDR2 is SYGVNS. This CDR3 contains 16 residues. V lost 2 bases, J lost 0 bases, and 8 bases lay in between. CDR3 sequence (DNA): TGTGCCAGCAGTGAAGGCGGTAGCTCCTATAATTCACCCCTCCACTTT. Encoded protein: CASSEGGSSYNSPLHF.

This clone was picked up a small number of times. This sequence joins TRBV19 and TRBJ2-7; 8 bases map to TRBD1. Germline V gives CDR1 LNHDA, CDR2 SQIVND (reference sequence). With V trimmed by 3 bases and J by 6 bases, 4 bases remained unmatched. The CDR3 spans 13 residues. The DNA for the CDR3 is TGTGCCAGTAGTATCAGGGGGCCCGGCGAGCAGTACTTC. Its translation: CASSIRGPGEQYF.

In its sample, this clone was seen a few times. This chain uses TRBV11-2 with TRBJ2-7; perhaps TRBD2 as D (5 bases). Trimming removed 3 bases at V and 1 base at J, with 7 bases between. This CDR3 comprises 13 residues. Germline loops: CDR1 SGHAT, CDR2 FQNNGV. The CDR3 nucleotides are TGTGCCAGCAGCTTCCAGCGGTCCTACGAGCAGTACTTC. Its protein product is CASSFQRSYEQYF.

CDR3 sequence reads: CASMGGQETQYF. DNA of the CDR3: TGCGCCAGCATGGGGGGCCAAGAGACCCAGTACTTC. The chain is built from TRBV10-2 and TRBJ2-5, with D perhaps TRBD2 (6 bases). V was trimmed by 7 bases and J by 1 base, leaving 7 bases between them. CDR3 length equals 12 residues. Germline-derived CDR1 and CDR2 are WSHSY and SAAADI.

The rearrangement joins TRBV7-6 to TRBJ2-7; TRBD2 is a possible D gene (5 bases). The CDR3 is 15 amino acids. The V and J ends lost 1 base and 7 bases respectively, with 17 bases between them. The germline V gene encodes CDR1 SGHVS and CDR2 FNYEAQ. The CDR3 DNA reads as TGTGCCAGCAGCTTAGGGTTCGCTAGATCGGGGGAGCAGTACTTC. Translation: CASSLGFARSGEQYF.

The chain uses TRBV7-6 and TRBJ2-1; 8 bases align to TRBD2. The CDR3 totals 16 residues. V lost 1 base to trimming and J lost 11 bases; unmatched junction nucleotides: 13. Germline V lookup: CDR1 SGHVS, CDR2 FNYEAQ. The CDR3 DNA follows: TGTGCCAGCAGCTTAGTAGTAGCGGGGACGGACCATAAGCAGTTCTTC. Its translation is CASSLVVAGTDHKQFF.

The rearrangement joins TRBV10-1 to TRBJ2-1; D possibly corresponds to TRBD2 (5 bases). V dropped 6 bases and J dropped 8 bases, with 20 bases sitting between them. CDR3 length equals 15 residues. CDR1 is WNHNN, CDR2 SYGVQD, per germline (reference sequence). DNA of the CDR3: TGCGCCAGCAGCCTACGGGATCCTCAGATCGATGAGCAGTTCTTC. As protein: CASSLRDPQIDEQFF.

V gene TRBV30 combines with J gene TRBJ1-4, with D perhaps TRBD1 (5 bases). The germline CDR1 and CDR2 sequences are GTSNPN and SVGIG (reference sequence). The CDR3 is made up of 12 amino acids. Between the trimmed V and J ends, which lost 4 bases and 6 bases, there was a span of 9 bases. The CDR3 loop is CAWTGNDEKLFF. Here the CDR3 DNA reads TGTGCCTGGACAGGGAACGATGAAAAACTGTTTTTT.

The chain has TRBV10-1 and TRBJ2-1; 13 nucleotides line up with TRBD2. V trimming: 5 bases; J trimming: 7 bases; junction bases outside the gene matches: 8. The V gene's germline CDR1 is WNHNN and CDR2 SYGVQD (reference sequence). This CDR3 has 16 amino acids. The CDR3: CASSSTSGRAWNEQFF. The CDR3 region has the DNA TGCGCCAGCAGTTCCACTAGCGGGAGGGCTTGGAATGAGCAGTTCTTC.

The rearrangement links TRBV6-5 to TRBJ2-5; D unclear. V dropped 6 bases and J dropped 5 bases, with 7 bases sitting between them. Germline loops: CDR1 MNHEY, CDR2 SVGAGI. This CDR3 contains 11 residues. CDR3 sequence reads: CASRHGETQYF. DNA of the CDR3: TGTGCCAGCAGACACGGGGAGACCCAGTACTTC.

A note on this clone: At the DNA level, this CDR3 is encoded by other sequences in the same sample as well. V gene TRBV6-5 combines with J gene TRBJ1-5; D might be TRBD1 (6 bases). This CDR3 region has 15 residues. Germline V gives CDR1 MNHEY, CDR2 SVGAGI. The V and J ends lost 2 bases and 2 bases respectively, with 10 bases between them. In DNA, the CDR3 is TGTGCCAGCAGTTACCTAACAGGGCGCAATCAGCCCCAGCATTTT. Translating gives CASSYLTGRNQPQHF.

CDR3: CASSLRHLPNQPQHF. Written as DNA, the CDR3 is TGTGCCAGCAGCCTGAGACACTTGCCGAATCAGCCCCAGCATTTT. The rearrangement joins TRBV5-8 to TRBJ1-5, with D hard to call. Germline CDR1 and CDR2: SGHTS and YDEGEE. This CDR3 contains 15 residues. Trimming pared 4 bases from V and 4 bases from J, leaving 15 bases between.

The V gene is TRBV2, the J gene TRBJ1-2, with 7 bases matching TRBD1. The CDR3 is 12 residues long. The V segment lost 6 bases and the J segment 4 bases; nucleotides outside the gene matches: 2. The germline gives CDR1 SNHLY, CDR2 FYNNEI. CDR3 bases: TGTGCCAGCAGGCAGGGGGGCTATGGCTACACCTTC. Its protein product is CASRQGGYGYTF.

This clone was recorded once. The rearrangement links TRBV6-5 to TRBJ2-5; perhaps TRBD2 as D (6 bases). The J call may be faulty, since TRBJ2-7 better matches the DNA end. Per germline, CDR1 MNHEY and CDR2 SVGAGI. This CDR3 comprises 14 residues. The CDR3 loop is CASSYGGVSYEQYF. The DNA for the CDR3 is TGTGCCAGCAGTTACGGCGGGGTGTCCTACGAGCAGTACTTC.

The V call is TRBV5-5, the J call TRBJ2-5; 9 nucleotides agree with TRBD2. The length of the CDR3 is 17 residues. The J segment lost 0 bases and the V segment lost 2 bases, leaving 8 bases of the junction unmatched. Germline V CDR1 and CDR2: SGHKS, YYEKEE (reference sequence). CDR3 DNA sequence: TGTGCCAGCAGCTTTTACTTCAGCGGGGGGCACCAAGAGACCCAGTACTTC. Its protein product is CASSFYFSGGHQETQYF.

The chain links TRBV9 to TRBJ2-7, with D possibly TRBD2 on 7 matching bases. From germline, CDR1 is SGDLS and CDR2 YYNGEE. Trimming cost V 4 bases and J 2 bases, with 19 bases left between them. This CDR3 is built from 16 residues. The CDR3 DNA follows: TGTGCCAGCAGCCCGAAGGGGGGCGGGGGTACCTACGAGCAGTACTTC. Protein sequence: CASSPKGGGGTYEQYF.

The chain carries TRBV28 and TRBJ1-1; D is unclear. Germline V gene sequence: CDR1 MDHEN, CDR2 SYDVKM. The germline V and J ends were trimmed by 8 bases and 3 bases, with 13 bases remaining between them. There are 13 residues in the CDR3. In DNA form, the CDR3 reads TGTGCCAGCCGGTCGGGGTCGGACACTGAAGCTTTCTTT. Translating gives CASRSGSDTEAFF. The full variable domain, its missing parts supplied by reference TRBV28 and TRBJ1-1, is DVKVTQSSRYLVKRTGEKVFLECVQDMDHENMFWYRQDPGLGLRLIYFSYDVKMKEKGDIPEGYSVSREKKERFSLILESASTNQTSMYLCASRSGSDTEAFFGQGTRLTVV.

The J gene is TRBJ1-1, the V gene TRBV7-9; 7 bases line up with TRBD1. J gave up 5 bases and V 1 base, and 4 bases lay outside the gene matches. The CDR3 has 14 residues. Germline lookup yields CDR1 SEHNR and CDR2 FQNEAQ (reference sequence). CDR3 nucleotides: TGTGCCAGCAGCTTAGTCGAGGGGGCGACTGAAGCTTTCTTT. Its translation: CASSLVEGATEAFF. Combining the CDR3 with reference TRBV7-9 and TRBJ1-1 gives the whole variable domain DTGVSQNPRHKITKRGQNVTFRCDPISEHNRLYWYRQTLGQGPEFLTYFQNEAQLEKSRLLSDRFSAERPKGSFSTLEIQRTEQGDSAMYLCASSLVEGATEAFFGQGTRLTVV.

In this sample, this clone turned up a few times. The J gene is TRBJ2-7, the V gene TRBV19; 9 nucleotides agree with TRBD1. The V and J ends lost 7 bases and 3 bases, in that order; junction bases with no gene match: 7. Per germline, CDR1 LNHDA and CDR2 SQIVND (reference sequence). This CDR3 region has 14 residues. The CDR3 here is CASTPGQGGYEQYF. CDR3 nucleotide sequence: TGTGCCAGTACCCCGGGACAGGGAGGCTACGAGCAGTACTTC.

This clone was recorded only once. This CDR3 reads CAWSTSWTEQPNTEAFF. DNA for the CDR3: TGTGCCTGGAGTACCTCCTGGACAGAGCAACCTAACACTGAAGCTTTCTTT. The gene calls are TRBV30 and TRBJ1-1; D is possibly TRBD1 (6 bases). This CDR3 contains 17 residues. Trimming took 2 bases from V and 2 from J, leaving 21 bases between them. Germline CDR1 and CDR2: GTSNPN and SVGIG (reference sequence).

This chain uses TRBV9 with TRBJ2-7; 8 bases agree with TRBD2. The germline V gene encodes CDR1 SGDLS and CDR2 YYNGEE. Germline trimming cut 0 bases from V and 2 bases from J; bases unmatched to any gene: 4. The CDR3 is 15 amino acids. The CDR3 sequence: CASSVGISGTYEQYF. The CDR3 region has the DNA TGTGCCAGCAGCGTAGGGATTAGCGGGACCTACGAGCAGTACTTC.

This sequence joins TRBV20-1 and TRBJ2-5, with D maybe TRBD1 (5 bases). The germline CDR1 and CDR2 sequences are DFQATT and SNEGSKA (reference sequence). This CDR3 contains 11 residues. Trimming shortened V by 3 bases and J by 13 bases, and 15 bases separated the two germline ends. The CDR3 DNA sequence: TGCAGTGCTAGGCAAGGGGCTCTGGGGTACTTC. It codes for CSARQGALGYF.

The chain links TRBV18 to TRBJ2-7, with 12 bases matching TRBD1. Germline V lookup: CDR1 KGHSH, CDR2 LQKENI. CDR3 length equals 16 residues. With 3 bases clipped from V and 7 bases from J, the junction kept 10 bases outside the gene matches. CDR3 nucleotides: TGTGCCAGCTCACCCTCGGGACAGGGGGCAGGGGAAGAGCAGTACTTC. Amino acids: CASSPSGQGAGEEQYF.

The chain links TRBV6-1 to TRBJ2-2, with TRBD2 identical over 9 bases. The ends lost 8 bases at V and 4 bases at J; junction bases unmatched: 8. Germline V gene lookup returns CDR1 MNHNS and CDR2 SASEGT. This CDR3 has 15 residues. CDR3 amino acids: CASVSSGTSTGELFF. The CDR3 region has the DNA TGTGCCAGCGTCTCTAGCGGGACCTCCACCGGGGAGCTGTTTTTT.

This chain joins TRBV9 and TRBJ2-2; D may be TRBD2 (6 bases). Germline V gives CDR1 SGDLS, CDR2 YYNGEE. This CDR3 has 14 residues. Deletions cut 5 bases from V and 1 base from J, with 9 bases between. This CDR3 is CASRWDWNTGELFF. The CDR3 nucleotides are TGTGCCAGCAGGTGGGACTGGAACACCGGGGAGCTGTTTTTT.

This chain connects TRBV28 to TRBJ1-5, with TRBD1 identical over 8 bases. This CDR3 spans 15 amino acids. Per the germline V gene, CDR1 is MDHEN and CDR2 is SYDVKM. V was clipped by 5 bases and J by 1 base; unmatched bases: 4. CDR3 sequence (DNA): TGTGCCAGCAGTCCAGGGGGCGGGAGCAATCAGCCCCAGCATTTT. It codes for CASSPGGGSNQPQHF.